Sequencing of this T cell receptor beta chain was carried out in a study of T-cell memory formation after mild COVID-19 (dated by TCRdb to the early 2020s). The study in broad terms: Most TCR sequence clusters were specific to one of the two donors. Two young, previously healthy adult volunteers made up the cohort, one male and one female. In a couple of donors, T-cell clones that expanded and contracted after mild COVID-19 were tracked by sequencing TCRalpha and TCRbeta repertoires over time. The paper as a whole reports these results and caveats: Some responding clones were found in pre-infection memory, which suggests that pre-existing cross-reactive memory T cells took part in the SARS-CoV-2 response. SARS-CoV-2 specificity of the second-wave clones peaking on day 37 was not confirmed. Contracting CD4+ clones were found mainly in CM and EM memory subsets, while CD8+ clones were enriched in EMRA. Clones that contracted from day 15 to 85 showed balanced CD4/CD8 phenotypes, whereas a second wave of clones that expanded from day 15 to 37 leaned towards CD4+. Only two mild cases were covered by the study, and larger cohorts that include severe cases with pre-infection samples were considered necessary.

Only one count was recorded for this clonotype. Which antigen it targets is not known. Qualities for individual bases were not recorded, and no much larger clone is one base off. A lone read offers only weak evidence. Sequencing took place on an Illumina NovaSeq 6000. TCRalpha and TCRbeta cDNA libraries were constructed by 5'RACE with constant-segment primers, with sample barcodes and unique molecular identifiers being introduced. RNA was extracted from every sample with Trizol reagent. Amplification of the libraries took two PCR steps, and the second step added a second sample barcode plus Illumina TruSeq adapters. Libraries were sequenced on an Illumina NovaSeq with 2 x 150 bp paired-end reads. Concerning the study's data processing: The reads were demultiplexed and collapsed into UMI-guided consensus sequences using migec v1.2.7. With mixcr v2.1.11, UMI consensuses were aligned to TRA and TRB V and J templates and assembled into clonotypes. Expanded or contracted clonotypes were those called significant by both edgeR and NoisET, with noise models trained on biological replicates. For edgeR calls, a false discovery rate-adjusted p below 0.01 and a log2 fold-change threshold of 1 were applied. As an exploratory analysis of dynamics, max-normalized trajectories of the 1000 most abundant clonotypes were examined by PCA with hierarchical clustering. Separately sequenced CD4+ and CD8+ repertoires were used to assign a CD4 or CD8 phenotype to each responding clone. Through fastp at Q25 and MiXCR, TCRdb rebuilt clones from the public reads, retaining in-frame beta chains. Each CDR3 protein gets just one entry, which takes the most common genes and DNA from the rows behind it. The V and J calls were not made by the authors but by TCRdb's processing. The sample yields 85,000 to 130,000 distinct CDR3 sequences; around 12% were counted once. In total, the top ten clones hold around 30% of the sample.

Ficoll-Paque density gradient centrifugation was used to isolate PBMCs. CDR1 and CDR2 (LNHNV, YYDKDF) derive from the germline V gene (reference sequence). Including the terminal cysteine and phenylalanine, the CDR3 comprises 16 residues. This entry keeps only the CDR3 DNA: 48 bases, framed from base 1. V sheds 5 bases and J sheds 2 bases, leaving 16 bases between their ends. Source material: PBMCs or a T cell subset sorted from them (not recorded which). This clonotype was obtained from an adult woman who had mild COVID-19 (a few samples of this study predate the infection). The sample titles of this study are shuffled in the database, so cell type and time point are left out; the donor was told from shared clones. This chain is built from TRBV15 and TRBJ1-3, with the D gene too uncertain to name. The CDR3 region has the sequence CATSHVEGRAGNTIYF. In nucleotide form, the sequence is TGTGCCACCAGCCATGTCGAAGGGCGCGCTGGAAACACCATATATTTT.